This is a list of T cell receptor beta chains from one sample in a study of regulatory T cells in long-lasting Graves disease. TCRdb recomputed calls from the multiplex PCR reads with MiXCR, one row per CDR3 protein. The sample consists of about 430,000 distinct CDR3 sequences, 15% of them appearing once. These data also featured in a second study, about T cells in Graves' hyperthyroidism and ophthalmopathy.

This specimen was peripheral blood mononuclear cells (PBMCs), taken at new diagnosis, from a patient treated with antithyroid drugs. The source is a woman aged 40 to 50 with Graves disease. CDR3s leave out the opening cysteine and the closing phenylalanine or tryptophan. Fields, in order: CDR3 protein, V gene.

CDR3aa: ASSWDSLEQY
v_gene: TRBV7-2

CDR3aa: ASVRWDGSSETQY
v_gene: TRBV5-4

CDR3aa: ASSSSIRAYTDTQY
v_gene: TRBV6-2/TRBV6-3

CDR3aa: ASSSLDGQGALEQY
v_gene: TRBV11-2

CDR3aa: AISEGLADNEQF
v_gene: TRBV10-3

CDR3aa: ASSSEEVKPNTGELF
v_gene: TRBV7-3

CDR3aa: ASSVVQTGGEQY
v_gene: TRBV9

CDR3aa: ASSYSEIYEQY
v_gene: TRBV6-5

CDR3aa: ASSIAGGPETQY
v_gene: TRBV19

CDR3aa: SATRSGSLYEQY
v_gene: TRBV20-1

CDR3aa: ASSEAGVTGRTTEAF
v_gene: TRBV6-1